Described below is a single TCR beta chain sequence and its context. Its antigen remains unknown. This may stem from a read error, because a much larger clone lies one nucleotide away. Germline V gene lookup returns CDR1 SNHLY and CDR2 FYNNEI. This CDR3 contains 11 residues. V was pared by 5 bases and J by 3 bases, with 4 bases between. These data are taken from a study of T cells in Graves' hyperthyroidism and ophthalmopathy. At the level of the study: Peripheral blood samples were taken at initial diagnosis, prior to any treatment.

There were TCR beta CDR3 regions amplified from RNA transcripts. The HTBI set primed first-round TCR CDR3 RT-PCR. Via MiXCR, TCRdb re-called the multiplex PCR reads, giving one row per CDR3 protein. The sample shows more than 600,000 distinct CDR3 sequences, about 17% of them seen only once. Diagnoses were established using clinical symptoms, serum thyroxine and TRAb, thyroid ultrasound and orbital computed tomography. General observations from the study: Most expanded thyroid clonotypes above 0.001 recurred in blood.

The sequenced sample was blood. The chain recombines TRBV2 with TRBJ2-5; the D is unclear. The receptor was isolated from a man between 18 and 29 years old with Graves' hyperthyroidism. CDR3 DNA: TGTGCCAGCAGTAAGGAAGAGACCCAGTACTTC. This translates into CASSKEETQYF. Full variable domain (remainder filled in from reference TRBV2 and TRBJ2-5): EPEVTQTPSHQVTQMGQEVILRCVPISNHLYFYWYRQILGQKVEFLVSFYNNEISEKSEIFDDQFSVERPDGSNFTLKIRSTKLEDSAMYFCASSKEETQYFGPGTRLLVL.